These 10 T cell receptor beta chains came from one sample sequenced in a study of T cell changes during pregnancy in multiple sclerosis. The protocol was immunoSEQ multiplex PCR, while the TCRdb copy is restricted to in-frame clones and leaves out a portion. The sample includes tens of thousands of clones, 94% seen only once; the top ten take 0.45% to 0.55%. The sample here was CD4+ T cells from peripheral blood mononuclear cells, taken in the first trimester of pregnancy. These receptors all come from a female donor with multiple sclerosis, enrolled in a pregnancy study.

CDR3 in amino acids: CSVAQQGQETQYF. DNA for the CDR3: TGCAGCGTTGCTCAGCAGGGCCAAGAGACCCAGTACTTC. V usage is TRBV29-1 and J usage is TRBJ2-5, with TRBD1 as a possible D gene (5 bases). Trimming shortened V by 4 bases and J by 1 base, and 10 bases separated the two germline ends. There are 13 residues in the CDR3. Germline CDR1 reads SQVTM; CDR2 reads ANQGSEA.

DNA for the CDR3: TGTGCCAGCAGCGCCCCGGACAGGGTCAACACTGAAGCTTTCTTT. Protein product: CASSAPDRVNTEAFF. The genes are TRBV9 and TRBJ1-1, with TRBD1 matching over 8 bases. The CDR3 runs to 15 residues. V dropped 3 bases and J dropped 2; count of bases not matched to a gene: 6. Germline values: CDR1 SGDLS, CDR2 YYNGEE.

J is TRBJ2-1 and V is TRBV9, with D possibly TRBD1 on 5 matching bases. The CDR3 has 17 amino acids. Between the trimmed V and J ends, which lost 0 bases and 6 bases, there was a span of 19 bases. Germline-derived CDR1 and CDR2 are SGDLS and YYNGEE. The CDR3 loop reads CASSVGSGPSLSNEQFF. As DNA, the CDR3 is TGTGCCAGCAGCGTAGGTTCAGGGCCCTCCCTTAGCAATGAGCAGTTCTTC.

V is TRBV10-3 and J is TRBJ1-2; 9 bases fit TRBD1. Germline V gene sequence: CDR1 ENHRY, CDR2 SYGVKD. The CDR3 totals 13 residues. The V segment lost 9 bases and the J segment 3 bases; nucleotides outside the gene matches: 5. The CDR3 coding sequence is TGTGCCATTCCGGGACAGGGATACTATGGCTACACCTTC. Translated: CAIPGQGYYGYTF.

The CDR3 region is CASRPTGWLNEKLFF. As DNA, the CDR3 is TGTGCCAGTAGACCAACAGGGTGGCTTAATGAAAAACTGTTTTTT. The V call is TRBV19, the J call TRBJ1-4, with D possibly TRBD1 on 6 matching bases. V was pared by 6 bases and J by 4 bases, with 15 bases between. The CDR3 totals 15 residues. Germline V lookup: CDR1 LNHDA, CDR2 SQIVND (reference sequence).

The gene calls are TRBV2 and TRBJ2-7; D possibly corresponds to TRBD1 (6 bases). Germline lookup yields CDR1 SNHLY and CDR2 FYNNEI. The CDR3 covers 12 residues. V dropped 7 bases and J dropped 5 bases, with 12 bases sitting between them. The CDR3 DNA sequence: TGTGCCAGCAAACCAGGGGCCCACGAGCAGTACTTC. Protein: CASKPGAHEQYF.

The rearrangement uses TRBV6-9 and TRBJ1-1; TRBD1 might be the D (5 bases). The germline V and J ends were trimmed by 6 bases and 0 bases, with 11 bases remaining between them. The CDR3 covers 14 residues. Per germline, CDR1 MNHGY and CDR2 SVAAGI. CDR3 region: CASRKATVNTEAFF. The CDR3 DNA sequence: TGTGCCAGCAGAAAGGCGACAGTGAACACTGAAGCTTTCTTT.

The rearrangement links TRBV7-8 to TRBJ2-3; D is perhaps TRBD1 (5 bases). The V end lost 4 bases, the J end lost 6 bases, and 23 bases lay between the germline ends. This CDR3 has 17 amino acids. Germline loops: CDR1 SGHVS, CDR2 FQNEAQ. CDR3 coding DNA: TGTGCCAGCAGCTCGTTGGGTAATTTGATCTCAGGGGATACGCAGTATTTT. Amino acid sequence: CASSSLGNLISGDTQYF. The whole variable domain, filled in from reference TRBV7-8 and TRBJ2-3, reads GAGVSQSPRYKVAKRGQDVALRCDPISGHVSLFWYQQALGQGPEFLTYFQNEAQLDKSGLPSDRFFAERPEGSVSTLKIQRTQQEDSAVYLCASSSLGNLISGDTQYFGPGTRLTVL.

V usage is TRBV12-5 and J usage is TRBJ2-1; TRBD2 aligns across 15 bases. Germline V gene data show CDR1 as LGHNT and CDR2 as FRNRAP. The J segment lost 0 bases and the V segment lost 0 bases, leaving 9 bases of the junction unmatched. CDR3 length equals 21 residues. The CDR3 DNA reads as TGTGCTAGTGGTTTGGTACCACTCGGACTAGCGGGGGGGCTCTCCTACAATGAGCAGTTCTTC. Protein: CASGLVPLGLAGGLSYNEQFF.

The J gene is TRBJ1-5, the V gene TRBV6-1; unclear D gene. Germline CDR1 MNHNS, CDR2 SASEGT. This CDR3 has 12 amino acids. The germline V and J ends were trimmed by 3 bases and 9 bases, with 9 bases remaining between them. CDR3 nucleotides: TGTGCCAGCAGTGACCGAGGGTTGCCCCAGCATTTT. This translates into CASSDRGLPQHF.